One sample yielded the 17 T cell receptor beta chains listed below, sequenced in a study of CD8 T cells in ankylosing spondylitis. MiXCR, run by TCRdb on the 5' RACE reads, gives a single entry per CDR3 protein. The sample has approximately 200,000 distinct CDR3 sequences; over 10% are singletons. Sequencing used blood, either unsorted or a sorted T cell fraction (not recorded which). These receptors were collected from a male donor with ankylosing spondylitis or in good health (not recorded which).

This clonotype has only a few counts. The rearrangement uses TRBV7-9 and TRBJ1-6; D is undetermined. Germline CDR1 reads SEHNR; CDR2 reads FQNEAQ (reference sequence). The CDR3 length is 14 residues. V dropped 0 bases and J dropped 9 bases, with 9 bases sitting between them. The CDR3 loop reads CASSLAPLGSPLHF. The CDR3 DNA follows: TGTGCCAGCAGCTTAGCCCCCCTTGGTTCACCCCTCCACTTT.

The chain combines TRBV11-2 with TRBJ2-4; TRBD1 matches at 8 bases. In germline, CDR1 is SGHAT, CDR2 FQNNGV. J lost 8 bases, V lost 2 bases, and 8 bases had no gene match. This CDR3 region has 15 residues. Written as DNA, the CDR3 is TGTGCCAGCAGCTTATGGGCCAACAGGGGGGACATTCAGTACTTC. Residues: CASSLWANRGDIQYF.

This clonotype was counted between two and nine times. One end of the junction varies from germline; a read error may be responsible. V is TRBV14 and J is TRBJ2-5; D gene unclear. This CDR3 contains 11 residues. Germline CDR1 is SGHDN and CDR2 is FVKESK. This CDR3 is CASSQDFSLDF. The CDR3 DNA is TGTGCCAGCAGCCAAGATTTCTCGCTGGACTTC.

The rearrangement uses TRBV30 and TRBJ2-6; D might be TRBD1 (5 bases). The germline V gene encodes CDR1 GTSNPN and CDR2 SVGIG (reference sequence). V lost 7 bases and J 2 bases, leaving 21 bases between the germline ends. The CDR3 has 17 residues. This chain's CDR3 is CAYRQPGKMAGANVLTF. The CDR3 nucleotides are TGTGCCTACCGTCAACCAGGGAAGATGGCTGGGGCCAACGTCCTGACTTTC. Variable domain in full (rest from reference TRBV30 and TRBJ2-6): SQTIHQWPATLVQPVGSPLSLECTVEGTSNPNLYWYRQAAGRGLQLLFYSVGIGQISSEVPQNLSASRPQDRQFILSSKKLLLSDSGFYLCAYRQPGKMAGANVLTFGAGSRLTVL.

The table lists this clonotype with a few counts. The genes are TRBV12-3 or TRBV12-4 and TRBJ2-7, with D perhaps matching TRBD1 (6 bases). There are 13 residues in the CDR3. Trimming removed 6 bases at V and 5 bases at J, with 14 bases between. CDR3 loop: CASSFTGTDEQYF. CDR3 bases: TGTGCCAGCAGCTTTACAGGGACCGACGAGCAGTACTTC.

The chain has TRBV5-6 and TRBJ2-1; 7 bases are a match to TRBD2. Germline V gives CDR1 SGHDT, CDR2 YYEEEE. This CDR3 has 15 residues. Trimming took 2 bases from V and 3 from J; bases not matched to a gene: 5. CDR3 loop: CASSFTSAVYNEQFF. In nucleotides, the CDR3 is TGTGCCAGCAGCTTTACTAGCGCAGTCTACAATGAGCAGTTCTTC.

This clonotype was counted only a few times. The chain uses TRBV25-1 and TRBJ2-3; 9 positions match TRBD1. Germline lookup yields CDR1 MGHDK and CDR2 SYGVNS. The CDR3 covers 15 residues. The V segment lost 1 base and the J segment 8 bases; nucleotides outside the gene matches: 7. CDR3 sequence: CASSESGQGFGTQYF. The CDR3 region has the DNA TGTGCCAGCAGTGAATCGGGACAGGGCTTTGGTACGCAGTATTTT. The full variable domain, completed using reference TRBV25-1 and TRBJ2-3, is EADIYQTPRYLVIGTGKKITLECSQTMGHDKMYWYQQDPGMELHLIHYSYGVNSTEKGDLSSESTVSRIRTEHFPLTLESARPSHTSQYLCASSESGQGFGTQYFGPGTRLTVL.

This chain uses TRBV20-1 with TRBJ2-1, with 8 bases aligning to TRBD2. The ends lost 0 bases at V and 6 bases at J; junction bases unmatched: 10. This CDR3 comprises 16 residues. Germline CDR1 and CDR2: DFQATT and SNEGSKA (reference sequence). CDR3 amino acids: CSARDPLGGRINEQFF. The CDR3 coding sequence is TGCAGTGCTAGAGACCCCCTGGGCGGGAGGATCAATGAGCAGTTCTTC.

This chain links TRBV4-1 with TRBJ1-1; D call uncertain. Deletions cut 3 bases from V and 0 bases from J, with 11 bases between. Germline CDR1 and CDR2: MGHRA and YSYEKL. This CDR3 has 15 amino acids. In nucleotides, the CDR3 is TGCGCCAGCAGCCAGCGACCAGACATGAACACTGAAGCTTTCTTT. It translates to CASSQRPDMNTEAFF.

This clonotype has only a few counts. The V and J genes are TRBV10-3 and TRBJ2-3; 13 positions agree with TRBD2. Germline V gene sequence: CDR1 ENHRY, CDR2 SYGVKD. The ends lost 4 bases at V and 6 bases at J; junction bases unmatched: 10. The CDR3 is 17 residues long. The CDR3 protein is CAISGPRTSGSSDTQYF. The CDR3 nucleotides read TGTGCCATCAGTGGTCCCCGGACTAGCGGGAGTTCGGATACGCAGTATTTT.

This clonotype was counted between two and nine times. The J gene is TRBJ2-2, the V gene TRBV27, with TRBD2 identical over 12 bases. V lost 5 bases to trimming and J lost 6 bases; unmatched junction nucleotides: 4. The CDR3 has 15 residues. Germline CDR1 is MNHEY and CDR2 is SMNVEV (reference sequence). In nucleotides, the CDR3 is TGTGCCAGCAGTCCTAGCGGGGGGGCCGCCGGGGAGCTGTTTTTT. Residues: CASSPSGGAAGELFF.

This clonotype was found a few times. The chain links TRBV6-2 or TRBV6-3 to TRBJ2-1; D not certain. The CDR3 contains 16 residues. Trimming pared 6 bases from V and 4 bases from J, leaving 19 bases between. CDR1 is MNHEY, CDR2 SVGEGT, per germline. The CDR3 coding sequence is TGTGCCAGCAGCCCTAAGGCGGCGCCCCCTTACAATGAGCAGTTCTTC. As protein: CASSPKAAPPYNEQFF.

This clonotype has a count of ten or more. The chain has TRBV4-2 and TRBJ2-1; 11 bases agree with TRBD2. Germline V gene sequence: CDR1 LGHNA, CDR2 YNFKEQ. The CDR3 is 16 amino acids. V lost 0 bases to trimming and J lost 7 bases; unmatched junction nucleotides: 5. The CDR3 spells CASSQDPASGRNEQFF. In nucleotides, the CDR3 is TGTGCCAGCAGCCAAGATCCGGCTAGCGGGAGGAATGAGCAGTTCTTC.

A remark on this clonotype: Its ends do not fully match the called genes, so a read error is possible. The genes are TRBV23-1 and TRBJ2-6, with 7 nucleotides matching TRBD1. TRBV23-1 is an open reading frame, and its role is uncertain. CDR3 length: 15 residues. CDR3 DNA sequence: TGTGCCAGCAGTCCAACAGGGGCTGGGGCCAACGTCCTGACTTTC. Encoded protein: CASSPTGAGANVLTF.

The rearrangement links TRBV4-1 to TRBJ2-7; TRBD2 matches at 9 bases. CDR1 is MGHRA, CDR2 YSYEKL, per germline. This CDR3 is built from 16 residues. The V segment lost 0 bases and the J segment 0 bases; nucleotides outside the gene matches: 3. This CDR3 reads CASSQDSLAGSYEQYF. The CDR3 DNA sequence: TGCGCCAGCAGCCAAGATTCACTAGCGGGCTCCTACGAGCAGTACTTC.

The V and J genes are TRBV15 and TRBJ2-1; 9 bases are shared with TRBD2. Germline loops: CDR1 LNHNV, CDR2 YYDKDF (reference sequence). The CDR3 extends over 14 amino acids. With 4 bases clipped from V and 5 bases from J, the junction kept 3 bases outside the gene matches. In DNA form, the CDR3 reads TGTGCCACCAGCATGCGCGGGAGGGACAATGAGCAGTTCTTC. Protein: CATSMRGRDNEQFF.

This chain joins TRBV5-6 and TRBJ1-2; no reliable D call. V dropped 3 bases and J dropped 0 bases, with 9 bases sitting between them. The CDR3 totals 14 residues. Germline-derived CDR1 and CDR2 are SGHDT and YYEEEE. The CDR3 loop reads CASSSDFTNYGYTF. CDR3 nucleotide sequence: TGTGCCAGCAGCTCGGACTTTACTAACTATGGCTACACCTTC.